The 16 T cell receptor beta chains given below trace back to one sample, sequenced in a study of T-cell reconstitution after alpha-beta-depleted transplantation in children. Unique molecular identifiers were incorporated into the prepared TCRbeta library. TCRdb used MiXCR to reprocess the PCR reads, holding one entry per CDR3 protein. The sample contains some 150,000 distinct CDR3 sequences, about 9% of which appear only once. The sample was PBMCs, mostly from graft donor cells, taken 180 days after TCRalphabeta/CD19-depleted stem cell transplant. Every receptor here comes from a female patient aged 2-10 years who had a stem cell transplant for congenital amegakaryocytic thrombocytopenia, so the T cells may come from the graft donor.

This clonotype has a handful of counts. The CDR3 region is CASSLVRRETQYF. DNA of the CDR3: TGTGCCAGCAGCTTAGTCAGGAGGGAGACCCAGTACTTC. This rearrangement joins TRBV7-2 to TRBJ2-5; D might be TRBD2 (5 bases). This CDR3 is 13 amino acids long. V was clipped by 1 base and J by 5 bases, with 8 bases between them. CDR1 is SGHTA, CDR2 FQGNSA, per germline.

The rearrangement links TRBV4-2 to TRBJ2-5; no firm D call. Germline-derived CDR1 and CDR2 are LGHNA and YNFKEQ. V lost 3 bases and J lost 4, with 15 bases in between. The CDR3 is 15 amino acids. CDR3 sequence (DNA): TGTGCCAGCAGCCAGCCCCCAAGGGATAGAGAGACCCAGTACTTC. The encoded protein is CASSQPPRDRETQYF.

This clonotype was picked up many times. CDR3 in amino acids: CASLSGSGETQYF. The DNA of the CDR3 is TGTGCCAGCCTGAGCGGGAGCGGTGAGACCCAGTACTTC. The J gene is TRBJ2-5, the V gene TRBV6-5, with 8 bases matching TRBD2. The V and J ends lost 8 bases and 5 bases, in that order; junction bases with no gene match: 7. Germline CDR1 and CDR2: MNHEY and SVGAGI. The CDR3 totals 13 residues.

In its sample, this clonotype was seen many times. The chain couples TRBV12-3 or TRBV12-4 to TRBJ2-5; 9 bases are a match to TRBD1. V lost 6 bases and J lost 3; bases outside the gene matches: 5. The length of the CDR3 is 14 residues. The DNA of the CDR3 is TGTGCCAGCAGCCGGACAGGGGTCGAAGAGACCCAGTACTTC. Translation: CASSRTGVEETQYF.

The gene calls are TRBV30 and TRBJ1-2; 7 nucleotides line up with TRBD1. Trimming removed 3 bases from V and 4 bases from J; junction bases left unmatched: 14. This CDR3 spans 16 amino acids. Germline V CDR1 and CDR2: GTSNPN, SVGIG (reference sequence). CDR3 loop: CAWRSTRGGPSYGYTF. The CDR3 nucleotides are TGTGCCTGGAGATCGACCAGGGGGGGGCCCTCCTATGGCTACACCTTC.

This clonotype was counted many times. The chain is built from TRBV3-1 and TRBJ1-1; TRBD1 matches 7 bases. Trimming took 1 base from V and 6 from J; bases not matched to a gene: 8. Germline values: CDR1 LGHDT, CDR2 YNNKEL (reference sequence). The CDR3 is made up of 15 amino acids. The CDR3 nucleotides read TGTGCCAGCAGCCAAGGTCCAACAGGGGTATCTGAAGCTTTCTTT. It translates to CASSQGPTGVSEAFF.

The chain combines TRBV7-2 with TRBJ1-2; D gene unclear. This CDR3 contains 13 residues. Trimming removed 4 bases at V and 6 bases at J, with 12 bases between. Germline V gene data show CDR1 as SGHTA and CDR2 as FQGNSA. The CDR3 DNA reads TGTGCCAGCAGCTGGGGTTCCAAGGATGGCTACACCTTC. It yields the protein CASSWGSKDGYTF.

This clonotype has just a few counts. In nucleotides, the CDR3 is TGTGCCAGCAGTTTAGTTTGGACTGTCTTACAAGAGACCCAGTACTTC. It encodes CASSLVWTVLQETQYF. The chain carries TRBV12-3 or TRBV12-4 and TRBJ2-5, with D perhaps TRBD2 (5 bases). This CDR3 comprises 16 residues. Trimming took 1 base from V and 2 from J, leaving 14 bases between them.

This clonotype showed up many times. The V and J genes are TRBV11-1 and TRBJ2-7; D uncertain. V lost 5 bases and J lost 8, with 19 bases in between. Germline CDR1 reads SGHAT; CDR2 reads FQDESV (reference sequence). This CDR3 has 14 amino acids. The CDR3 region is CASSQDSDLFKQYF. CDR3 DNA: TGTGCCAGCAGCCAAGATTCGGACCTCTTTAAGCAGTACTTC.

This clonotype was seen ten or more times. V gene TRBV7-3 combines with J gene TRBJ2-3; maybe TRBD1 (6 bases). Germline CDR1 is SGHTA and CDR2 is FQGTGA. Trimming took 1 base from V and 4 from J, leaving 9 bases between them. This CDR3 has 14 residues. The CDR3 loop reads CASSLRSGADTQYF. CDR3 sequence (DNA): TGTGCCAGCAGCTTAAGGTCAGGGGCAGATACGCAGTATTTT.

At least ten counts were recorded for this clonotype. The chain carries TRBV20-1 and TRBJ2-2, with D unresolved. The V end was cut by 6 bases, the J end by 3 bases, with 8 bases between. Germline CDR1 is DFQATT and CDR2 is SNEGSKA (reference sequence). This CDR3 region has 12 residues. DNA for the CDR3: TGCAGTGCGAGGCTCTACACCGGGGAGCTGTTTTTT. It is translated as CSARLYTGELFF.

The CDR3 region is CASSLSLAGVNEQFF. The DNA for the CDR3 is TGTGCCAGCAGTTTAAGTCTAGCGGGAGTCAATGAGCAGTTCTTC. The chain couples TRBV12-3 or TRBV12-4 to TRBJ2-1; the match to TRBD2 covers 10 bases. V trimming: 2 bases; J trimming: 6 bases; junction bases outside the gene matches: 4. The CDR3 is 15 residues long.

This clonotype was counted many times. The chain employs TRBV28 and TRBJ1-5, with 8 positions matching TRBD1. Germline CDR1 is MDHEN and CDR2 is SYDVKM. J gave up 1 base and V 4 bases, and 6 bases lay outside the gene matches. The CDR3 extends over 16 amino acids. CDR3 coding DNA: TGTGCCAGCAGTTCCCCAGGGGGCGCGAGCAATCAGCCCCAGCATTTT. Its translation: CASSSPGGASNQPQHF.

This clonotype came up many times. The CDR3 loop reads CASSFRTGGRRANQPQHF. CDR3 nucleotides: TGCGCCAGCAGCTTTCGGACAGGGGGCAGGAGGGCAAATCAGCCCCAGCATTTT. This chain links TRBV5-1 with TRBJ1-5; 11 nucleotides line up with TRBD1. CDR1 is SGHRS and CDR2 is YFSETQ in the germline V gene. The CDR3 extends over 18 amino acids. Germline trimming cut 2 bases from V and 4 bases from J; bases unmatched to any gene: 11.

This clonotype was counted ten times or more. V usage is TRBV20-1 and J usage is TRBJ2-7; TRBD2 matches at 9 bases. Trimming cost V 7 bases and J 2 bases; bases outside gene matches: 3. The germline V gene encodes CDR1 DFQATT and CDR2 SNEGSKA (reference sequence). The CDR3 covers 12 residues. In DNA, the CDR3 is TGCAGTGGTGGCGGGAGGGCCTACGAGCAGTACTTC. As protein: CSGGGRAYEQYF.

The chain joins TRBV2 to TRBJ1-3; 7 bases align to TRBD1. With 6 bases clipped from V and 2 bases from J, the junction kept 4 bases outside the gene matches. The CDR3 loop spans 14 amino acids. CDR1 is SNHLY, CDR2 FYNNEI, per germline. This CDR3 reads CASRTGTAGNTIYF. The CDR3 DNA reads TGTGCCAGCAGGACAGGGACCGCTGGAAACACCATATATTTT.